These 21 T cell receptor beta chains originate from one sample sequenced in a study of blood T cell repertoires in COVID-19. Libraries were prepared by immunoSEQ multiplex PCR; TCRdb keeps only in-frame clonotypes and omits some of them. This table holds over 200,000 clones, 88% found once. The sample taken for sequencing was peripheral blood. These receptors originate from a woman aged 40 to 50 who had recovered from COVID-19.

The chain recombines TRBV5-1 with TRBJ2-1; 12 nucleotides agree with TRBD2. The ends lost 3 bases at V and 8 bases at J; junction bases unmatched: 9. Germline assignment: CDR1 SGHRS and CDR2 YFSETQ. The CDR3 consists of 16 residues. CDR3 nucleotide sequence: TGCGCCAGCAGCTGTCCTAGACTAGCGGGAGTCCATGAGCAGTTCTTC. This encodes CASSCPRLAGVHEQFF.

The genes are TRBV27 and TRBJ2-2, with 8 bases fitting TRBD1. This CDR3 is built from 17 residues. Germline V gene data show CDR1 as MNHEY and CDR2 as SMNVEV (reference sequence). J was trimmed by 4 bases and V by 6 bases; bases with no gene match: 13. The CDR3 region has the DNA TGTGCCAGCAGCCCAAGGCCCGGGACAGGCCGCACCGGGGAGCTGTTTTTT. Amino acid sequence: CASSPRPGTGRTGELFF.

This chain links TRBV2 with TRBJ2-5; 7 bases match TRBD1. The germline V gene encodes CDR1 SNHLY and CDR2 FYNNEI. The CDR3 length is 15 residues. The V gene end was trimmed by 6 bases and the J gene end by 1 base; junction bases not matched to a gene: 8. The CDR3 protein is CASSGLAGGQETQYF. The CDR3 DNA follows: TGTGCCAGCAGCGGCCTGGCAGGGGGCCAAGAGACCCAGTACTTC. Looking up the rest from reference TRBV2 and TRBJ2-5 gives the full variable domain: EPEVTQTPSHQVTQMGQEVILRCVPISNHLYFYWYRQILGQKVEFLVSFYNNEISEKSEIFDDQFSVERPDGSNFTLKIRSTKLEDSAMYFCASSGLAGGQETQYFGPGTRLLVL.

Only one count was recorded for this clone. This rearrangement joins TRBV7-2 to TRBJ1-2; TRBD1 matches 11 bases. Trimming removed 4 bases from V and 7 bases from J; junction bases left unmatched: 5. CDR3 size: 14 residues. CDR1 SGHTA and CDR2 FQGNSA come from the germline V gene. The CDR3 region is CASSSGQGAGGYTF. As DNA, the CDR3 is TGTGCCAGCAGCTCAGGACAGGGGGCAGGTGGCTACACCTTC.

CDR3 amino acids: CASSQDGARYGYTF. As DNA, the CDR3 is TGTGCCAGCAGCCAAGATGGGGCGCGGTATGGCTACACCTTC. V gene TRBV3-1 (or the pseudogene TRBV3-2) combines with J gene TRBJ1-2; maybe TRBD1 (5 bases). CDR1 and CDR2 (germline): LGHDT, YNNKEL (reference sequence). V was pared by 0 bases and J by 5 bases, with 10 bases between. The CDR3 is 14 amino acids.

V and J are TRBV7-9 and TRBJ1-2; D is uncertain. The CDR3 covers 13 residues. Germline CDR1 reads SEHNR; CDR2 reads FQNEAQ (reference sequence). The germline V and J ends were trimmed by 5 bases and 7 bases, with 14 bases remaining between them. This CDR3 is CASSEPGRGGYTF. CDR3 sequence (DNA): TGTGCCAGCAGCGAGCCCGGACGGGGTGGCTACACCTTC.

J is TRBJ2-7 and V is TRBV7-3, with D perhaps TRBD1 (5 bases). CDR1 and CDR2 (germline): SGHTA, FQGTGA. The CDR3 extends over 15 amino acids. V was trimmed by 3 bases and J by 0 bases, leaving 12 bases between them. CDR3 sequence reads: CASSFRPTVSYEQYF. The CDR3 DNA follows: TGTGCCAGCAGCTTCAGACCGACAGTCTCCTACGAGCAGTACTTC. Full variable domain (rest looked up from reference TRBV7-3 and TRBJ2-7): GAGVSQTPSNKVTEKGKYVELRCDPISGHTALYWYRQSLGQGPEFLIYFQGTGAADDSGLPNDRFFAVRPEGSVSTLKIQRTERGDSAVYLCASSFRPTVSYEQYFGPGTRLTVT.

This rearrangement joins TRBV19 to TRBJ1-2; D ambiguous. Deletions cut 5 bases from V and 8 bases from J, with 15 bases between. The CDR3 has 13 amino acids. Germline assignment: CDR1 LNHDA and CDR2 SQIVND (reference sequence). CDR3 coding DNA: TGTGCCAGTAGTCAGCCGGGAGCTGGAGGCTACACCTTC. This codes for CASSQPGAGGYTF.

The rearrangement joins TRBV3-1 (or the pseudogene TRBV3-2) to TRBJ1-1, with 7 bases identical to TRBD1. Per the germline V gene, CDR1 is LGHDT and CDR2 is YNNKEL (reference sequence). The J segment lost 3 bases and the V segment lost 1 base, leaving 8 bases of the junction unmatched. This CDR3 is 16 amino acids long. CDR3 region: CASSQVPTGSDTEAFF. CDR3 in DNA: TGTGCCAGCAGCCAAGTCCCGACAGGGTCGGACACTGAAGCTTTCTTT.

The chain joins TRBV12-3 or TRBV12-4 to TRBJ1-4; the D is unclear. Trimming shortened V by 10 bases and J by 5 bases, and 11 bases separated the two germline ends. The CDR3 consists of 12 residues. The CDR3 spells CATRPGNEKLFF. CDR3 coding DNA: TGTGCCACCCGGCCCGGGAATGAAAAACTGTTTTTT.

CDR3 sequence reads: CSVGQGVRPQHF. The DNA of the CDR3 is TGCAGCGTCGGTCAGGGGGTCCGGCCCCAGCATTTT. The genes are TRBV29-1 and TRBJ1-5, with 7 bases that match TRBD1. From germline, CDR1 is SQVTM and CDR2 ANQGSEA. With 6 bases clipped from V and 9 bases from J, the junction kept 8 bases outside the gene matches. The CDR3 runs 12 residues.

The chain is built from TRBV29-1 and TRBJ2-7; 13 nucleotides agree with TRBD2. CDR3 length: 16 residues. The trim removed 4 bases at V and 1 base at J, leaving 7 bases unmatched. Germline lookup yields CDR1 SQVTM and CDR2 ANQGSEA. The CDR3 DNA reads TGCAGCGTTGTATCGGGACTAGCGGGAAGGTCCTACGAGCAGTACTTC. Protein sequence: CSVVSGLAGRSYEQYF.

The V and J genes are TRBV18 and TRBJ2-3; no definite D call. This CDR3 spans 17 amino acids. V was shortened by 3 bases and J by 2 bases, with 18 bases between the two germline ends. From germline, CDR1 is KGHSH and CDR2 LQKENI. The DNA of the CDR3 is TGTGCCAGCTCACCGGGCCAGCCCCATCGCCCCACAGATACGCAGTATTTT. Its protein product is CASSPGQPHRPTDTQYF. Full variable domain (rest looked up from reference TRBV18 and TRBJ2-3): NAGVMQNPRHLVRRRGQEARLRCSPMKGHSHVYWYRQLPEEGLKFMVYLQKENIIDESGMPKERFSAEFPKEGPSILRIQQVVRGDSAAYFCASSPGQPHRPTDTQYFGPGTRLTVL.

DNA for the CDR3: TGTGCCAGCAGCAAACAGGGACCCTATGGCTACACCTTC. This encodes CASSKQGPYGYTF. V usage is TRBV27 and J usage is TRBJ1-2, with a tentative D call TRBD1 (6 bases). Trimming stripped 6 bases from V and 4 bases from J, with 12 bases between. Germline-derived CDR1 and CDR2 are MNHEY and SMNVEV (reference sequence). The CDR3 totals 13 residues.

The rearrangement uses TRBV5-8 and TRBJ1-1; 7 nucleotides align to TRBD1. Trimming cost V 6 bases and J 2 bases; bases outside gene matches: 7. The germline V gene has CDR1 SGHTS and CDR2 YDEGEE. CDR3 length: 14 residues. DNA of the CDR3: TGTGCCAGCACCTACAGGGGTCTCAACACTGAAGCTTTCTTT. Translation: CASTYRGLNTEAFF. The whole variable domain, filled in from reference TRBV5-8 and TRBJ1-1, reads EAGVTQSPTHLIKTRGQQATLRCSPISGHTSVYWYQQALGLGLQFLLWYDEGEERNRGNFPPRFSGRQFPNYSSELNVNALELEDSALYLCASTYRGLNTEAFFGQGTRLTVV.

V usage is TRBV19 and J usage is TRBJ1-2; 9 bases line up with TRBD1. The CDR3 has 13 amino acids. V lost 6 bases to trimming and J lost 7 bases; unmatched junction nucleotides: 6. Germline assignment: CDR1 LNHDA and CDR2 SQIVND (reference sequence). CDR3: CASRDRGVSGYTF. In DNA, the CDR3 is TGTGCCAGTAGGGACAGGGGAGTTTCTGGCTACACCTTC.

The chain links TRBV7-9 to TRBJ2-3, with 11 bases matching TRBD2. With V trimmed by 0 bases and J by 0 bases, 5 bases remained unmatched. The CDR3 is 18 amino acids. Germline V gives CDR1 SEHNR, CDR2 FQNEAQ (reference sequence). This CDR3 reads CASSLASGLAVSTDTQYF. The CDR3 nucleotides are TGTGCCAGCAGCTTAGCGTCGGGACTAGCGGTTAGCACAGATACGCAGTATTTT.

This clone appeared a few times. The chain carries TRBV19 and TRBJ1-1; D might be TRBD1 (6 bases). V was trimmed by 6 bases and J by 0 bases, leaving 14 bases between them. The CDR3 has 15 amino acids. Looked up from germline, CDR1 is LNHDA and CDR2 is SQIVND (reference sequence). The CDR3 spells CASRTQTGLNTEAFF. In DNA, the CDR3 is TGTGCCAGTAGAACCCAAACAGGGTTGAACACTGAAGCTTTCTTT.

The chain links TRBV19 to TRBJ1-1; weak D call: TRBD1 (6 bases). The CDR3 length is 17 residues. Germline CDR1 reads LNHDA; CDR2 reads SQIVND (reference sequence). The V and J ends lost 5 bases and 1 base respectively, with 20 bases between them. In nucleotides, the CDR3 is TGTGCCAGTAGTCCTCGGGGGAGGGGGTTAGCGAACACTGAAGCTTTCTTT. As protein: CASSPRGRGLANTEAFF.

The chain has TRBV7-2 and TRBJ2-1; tentative D call: TRBD1 (5 bases). V was pared by 2 bases and J by 2 bases, with 19 bases between. The germline V gene has CDR1 SGHTA and CDR2 FQGNSA. The CDR3 has 18 amino acids. For the CDR3, the DNA is TGTGCCAGCAGCTTATGGGGCCTAGGGTTCGGAGCCTACAATGAGCAGTTCTTC. This encodes CASSLWGLGFGAYNEQFF.

This chain uses TRBV7-9 with TRBJ2-1, with 14 bases that match TRBD2. The V gene end was trimmed by 5 bases and the J gene end by 2 bases; junction bases not matched to a gene: 8. The CDR3 runs 18 residues. Germline CDR1 is SEHNR and CDR2 is FQNEAQ (reference sequence). The CDR3 nucleotides read TGTGCCAGCAGCCCCCGAGGACTAGCGGGAGGTGCCTACAATGAGCAGTTCTTC. Translated, it gives CASSPRGLAGGAYNEQFF. The entire variable domain, with the rest obtained from reference TRBV7-9 and TRBJ2-1, is as follows: DTGVSQNPRHKITKRGQNVTFRCDPISEHNRLYWYRQTLGQGPEFLTYFQNEAQLEKSRLLSDRFSAERPKGSFSTLEIQRTEQGDSAMYLCASSPRGLAGGAYNEQFFGPGTRLTVL.